Presented here are 25 T cell receptor beta chains from one specimen sequenced in a study of OX40 agonist ivuxolimab in advanced cancers. The library was generated by the immunoSEQ multiplex PCR assay. The table comes from immuneACCESS by way of TCRdb, which keeps in-frame sequences with V and J called. Part of the clones is missing from these tables; in studies checked, under half for an unresolved V gene and the rest for unknown reasons. Within this sample are over 95,000 clones, with 91% of them counted one time only. The top ten constitute around 0.3% of the sample. Sample: CD4+ or CD8+ T cells sorted from blood, taken in a trial of the OX40 agonist ivuxolimab. These receptors were obtained from an adult with an advanced solid tumor such as melanoma, head and neck, liver or kidney cancer.

This sequence joins TRBV9 and TRBJ2-3; D gene unclear. CDR1 and CDR2 (germline): SGDLS, YYNGEE. The CDR3 loop spans 11 amino acids. V was pared by 1 base and J by 5 bases, with 2 bases between. CDR3 amino acids: CASSVRDTQYF. CDR3 in DNA: TGTGCCAGCAGCGTACGAGATACGCAGTATTTT.

The V and J genes are TRBV19 and TRBJ2-6, with 7 bases identical to TRBD1. Germline values: CDR1 LNHDA, CDR2 SQIVND (reference sequence). The V segment lost 4 bases and the J segment 0 bases; nucleotides outside the gene matches: 3. CDR3 size: 16 residues. CDR3 DNA: TGTGCCAGTAGTAGGACAGGTACCTCTGGGGCCAACGTCCTGACTTTC. This sequence encodes CASSRTGTSGANVLTF. Looking up the rest from reference TRBV19 and TRBJ2-6 gives the full variable domain: DGGITQSPKYLFRKEGQNVTLSCEQNLNHDAMYWYRQDPGQGLRLIYYSQIVNDFQKGDIAEGYSVSREKKESFPLTVTSAQKNPTAFYLCASSRTGTSGANVLTFGAGSRLTVL.

V is TRBV5-1 and J is TRBJ2-3; 9 bases are shared with TRBD2. The CDR3 is 16 residues long. After removal of 0 bases from V and 2 bases from J, the junction contained 4 bases not matched to a gene. Germline CDR1 is SGHRS and CDR2 is YFSETQ. The CDR3 coding sequence is TGCGCCAGCAGCTTGGCGCTAGCGGGGTACACAGATACGCAGTATTTT. It is translated as CASSLALAGYTDTQYF. Full variable domain (rest looked up from reference TRBV5-1 and TRBJ2-3): KAGVTQTPRYLIKTRGQQVTLSCSPISGHRSVSWYQQTPGQGLQFLFEYFSETQRNKGNFPGRFSGRQFSNSRSEMNVSTLELGDSALYLCASSLALAGYTDTQYFGPGTRLTVL.

This clone appeared a few times. The V call is TRBV11-2, the J call TRBJ2-1; tentatively, D is TRBD1 or TRBD2 (5 bases each). The CDR3 has 17 amino acids. V dropped 4 bases and J dropped 12 bases, with 28 bases sitting between them. CDR1 is SGHAT and CDR2 is FQNNGV in the germline V gene. The CDR3: CASSSPRVLGGMRGQFF. In nucleotides, the CDR3 is TGTGCCAGCAGCTCCCCCCGAGTCTTGGGTGGGATGAGGGGGCAGTTCTTC.

The rearrangement links TRBV5-4 to TRBJ2-1, with D uncertain. Trimming shortened V by 2 bases and J by 12 bases, and 24 bases separated the two germline ends. The CDR3 is made up of 16 amino acids. Germline V gene data show CDR1 as SGHNT and CDR2 as YYREEE (reference sequence). CDR3 amino acids: CASSFIGILPQGGQFF. In DNA, the CDR3 is TGTGCCAGCAGCTTTATTGGCATACTCCCTCAAGGTGGGCAGTTCTTC.

V gene TRBV7-2 combines with J gene TRBJ2-1; 10 bases are a match to TRBD2. CDR1 is SGHTA and CDR2 is FQGNSA in the germline V gene. The CDR3 loop spans 17 amino acids. The junction had 12 bases not matched to a gene; V was cut back by 1 base and J by 9 bases. For the CDR3, the DNA is TGTGCCAGCAGCTTAGTACGTGGGCTAGCGGGAGCACTTGAGCAGTTCTTC. It encodes CASSLVRGLAGALEQFF.

This chain links TRBV2 with TRBJ2-1; D gene unclear. V lost 6 bases and J 0 bases, leaving 9 bases between the germline ends. This CDR3 has 14 amino acids. The germline CDR1 and CDR2 sequences are SNHLY and FYNNEI. CDR3 bases: TGTGCCAGCAGAAGGGATTACTCCTACAATGAGCAGTTCTTC. Protein sequence: CASRRDYSYNEQFF.

The chain combines TRBV9 with TRBJ2-3, with unresolved D. CDR1 SGDLS and CDR2 YYNGEE come from the germline V gene. This CDR3 has 16 amino acids. V lost 0 bases, J lost 0 bases, and 11 bases lay in between. The CDR3 here is CASSVGHFPSTDTQYF. DNA of the CDR3: TGTGCCAGCAGCGTAGGACACTTCCCTAGCACAGATACGCAGTATTTT.

The V call is TRBV7-2, the J call TRBJ2-7; the match to TRBD2 covers 12 bases. V was pared by 5 bases and J by 5 bases, with 10 bases of the junction left unmatched. Germline V gene data show CDR1 as SGHTA and CDR2 as FQGNSA. The CDR3 is 16 amino acids. DNA of the CDR3: TGTGCCAGCAGCCCGAGACTAGCGGGAGAGGCCCACGAGCAGTACTTC. The encoded protein is CASSPRLAGEAHEQYF. Together with reference TRBV7-2 and TRBJ2-7, the CDR3 gives the full variable domain: GAGVSQSPSNKVTEKGKDVELRCDPISGHTALYWYRQSLGQGLEFLIYFQGNSAPDKSGLPSDRFSAERTGGSVSTLTIQRTQQEDSAVYLCASSPRLAGEAHEQYFGPGTRLTVT.

This chain joins TRBV27 and TRBJ2-1, with D possibly being TRBD2 (5 bases). The V gene's germline CDR1 is MNHEY and CDR2 SMNVEV (reference sequence). The CDR3 is 14 amino acids. Deletions cut 8 bases from V and 4 bases from J, with 15 bases between. The CDR3 region is CASAGAAAYNEQFF. CDR3 coding DNA: TGTGCCAGCGCTGGTGCAGCGGCGTACAATGAGCAGTTCTTC.

This clone was observed a single time. The rearrangement links TRBV6-1 to TRBJ1-1; D gene ambiguous. This CDR3 region has 11 residues. Trimming shortened V by 6 bases and J by 7 bases, and 9 bases separated the two germline ends. CDR1 MNHNS and CDR2 SASEGT come from the germline V gene. In nucleotides, the CDR3 is TGTGCCAGCAGCCAGTCTAGTGAAGCTTTCTTT. Translating gives CASSQSSEAFF.

This clone has just a few counts. The chain couples TRBV28 to TRBJ1-2, with D unclear. The CDR3 is 12 amino acids. Between the trimmed V and J ends, which lost 3 bases and 4 bases, there was a span of 6 bases. Germline lookup yields CDR1 MDHEN and CDR2 SYDVKM. CDR3 amino acids: CASSFISYGYTF. CDR3 DNA sequence: TGTGCCAGCAGTTTTATCTCCTATGGCTACACCTTC.

The chain has TRBV29-1 and TRBJ1-2, with 7 bases aligning to TRBD1. Per germline, CDR1 SQVTM and CDR2 ANQGSEA. The CDR3 consists of 12 residues. Unmatched junction bases numbered 6, after V lost 7 bases and J lost 4 bases. In DNA form, the CDR3 reads TGCAGCGGGGGGACAGCCAGCTATGGCTACACCTTC. This encodes CSGGTASYGYTF.

This clone was counted a few times. The same CDR3 can be traced to other DNA sequences in this sample. This sequence joins TRBV28 and TRBJ1-5; unclear D gene. V dropped 9 bases and J dropped 0 bases, with 6 bases sitting between them. Germline loops: CDR1 MDHEN, CDR2 SYDVKM. The CDR3 sequence is 12 residues long. CDR3 region: CASRVSNQPQHF. In nucleotides, the CDR3 is TGTGCCAGTAGGGTTAGCAATCAGCCCCAGCATTTT.

DNA of the CDR3: TGTGCCAGCAGCTTTCGGCAGGGAGGAGGCAACGTCCTGACTTTC. Its translation: CASSFRQGGGNVLTF. The chain is built from TRBV5-5 and TRBJ2-6, with a possible D match to TRBD2 (6 bases). Trimming cost V 2 bases and J 9 bases, with 15 bases left between them. This CDR3 has 15 amino acids. The V gene's germline CDR1 is SGHKS and CDR2 YYEKEE (reference sequence).

This chain uses TRBV23-1 with TRBJ2-6, with a possible D match to TRBD1 (6 bases). TRBV23-1 counts as an open reading frame of uncertain function. The length of the CDR3 is 18 residues. Trimming shortened V by 5 bases and J by 0 bases, and 17 bases separated the two germline ends. This CDR3 is CASSYTGRQGSGANVLTF. The CDR3 region has the DNA TGCGCCAGCAGTTACACAGGGCGTCAGGGCTCTGGGGCCAACGTCCTGACTTTC.

The chain employs TRBV7-3 and TRBJ1-2, with a possible D match to TRBD1 (5 bases). In germline, CDR1 is SGHTA, CDR2 FQGTGA. V gave up 5 bases and J gave up 7 bases, with 14 bases separating them. The CDR3 totals 13 residues. The CDR3 protein is CASSLDGGGGYTF. In DNA, the CDR3 is TGTGCCAGCAGCCTGGACGGCGGGGGTGGCTACACCTTC.

The rearrangement links TRBV7-9 to TRBJ1-5; D unresolved. The CDR3 sequence is 18 residues long. Trimming stripped 3 bases from V and 4 bases from J, with 22 bases between. The V gene's germline CDR1 is SEHNR and CDR2 FQNEAQ (reference sequence). CDR3 amino acids: CASSLVRQTPRLNQPQHF. In DNA form, the CDR3 reads TGTGCCAGCAGCTTGGTTCGACAAACCCCCCGCCTTAATCAGCCCCAGCATTTT.

The chain has TRBV15 and TRBJ1-4, with TRBD1 as a possible D gene (5 bases). Germline V gene lookup returns CDR1 LNHNV and CDR2 YYDKDF (reference sequence). The V gene lost 0 bases and the J gene lost 0 bases, with 8 bases spanning the gap. This CDR3 is 16 amino acids long. The chain's CDR3 is CATSRDGTTTNEKLFF. CDR3 sequence (DNA): TGTGCCACCAGCAGAGATGGGACTACAACTAATGAAAAACTGTTTTTT.

The chain employs TRBV5-6 and TRBJ1-1; 7 positions agree with TRBD1. V was pared by 0 bases and J by 5 bases, with 7 bases of the junction left unmatched. The length of the CDR3 is 15 residues. Germline lookup yields CDR1 SGHDT and CDR2 YYEEEE. For the CDR3, the DNA is TGTGCCAGCAGCTTGGGACAGGGATTTTGGACTGAAGCTTTCTTT. Translated, it gives CASSLGQGFWTEAFF.

The rearrangement links TRBV6-1 to TRBJ1-2, with D maybe TRBD1 (5 bases). Germline CDR1 is MNHNS and CDR2 is SASEGT. Trimming removed 5 bases from V and 0 bases from J, with 13 bases in between. This CDR3 is 15 amino acids long. The CDR3 sequence: CASSRGAYTNYGYTF. CDR3 DNA: TGTGCCAGCAGTAGGGGAGCCTATACTAACTATGGCTACACCTTC.

The chain recombines TRBV28 with TRBJ2-7, with D possibly TRBD1 on 5 matching bases. CDR1 is MDHEN and CDR2 is SYDVKM in the germline V gene. The CDR3 loop spans 14 amino acids. Trimming stripped 3 bases from V and 1 base from J, with 10 bases between. The CDR3 region is CASSFGRVSYEQYF. CDR3 nucleotides: TGTGCCAGCAGTTTCGGCAGGGTATCCTACGAGCAGTACTTC.

This clone was seen only a few times. J is TRBJ1-5 and V is TRBV30; no clear D gene. Germline V gene lookup returns CDR1 GTSNPN and CDR2 SVGIG (reference sequence). Deletions cut 3 bases from V and 3 bases from J, with 12 bases between. This CDR3 spans 14 amino acids. The DNA of the CDR3 is TGTGCCTGGAGCCCTGGAGGGTTCAATCAGCCCCAGCATTTT. Translated: CAWSPGGFNQPQHF.

This chain connects TRBV19 to TRBJ1-2; D remains ambiguous. Germline loops: CDR1 LNHDA, CDR2 SQIVND (reference sequence). The CDR3 loop spans 12 amino acids. Trimming cost V 8 bases and J 2 bases, with 9 bases left between them. The chain's CDR3 is CASHRLNYGYTF. The CDR3 nucleotides read TGTGCCAGTCATCGCCTGAACTATGGCTACACCTTC.

J is TRBJ2-1 and V is TRBV2; no firm D call. Trimming removed 5 bases at V and 5 bases at J, with 7 bases between. CDR3 length: 12 residues. Germline CDR1 is SNHLY and CDR2 is FYNNEI. The CDR3 loop reads CASSQQNNEQFF. The CDR3 DNA reads as TGTGCCAGCAGTCAGCAGAACAATGAGCAGTTCTTC.